The present TCR beta chain was sequenced within a study of CD8 T cells in ankylosing spondylitis (dated by TCRdb to 2015 to 2018). In the study overall: To find TCR variants linked to disease, the study profiled T cell receptor beta repertoires in ankylosing spondylitis patients and healthy donors. In total, the full study cohort was made up of 108 healthy donors and 25 or so ankylosing spondylitis patients. Peripheral blood was sampled, and synovial fluid was additionally collected from ankylosing spondylitis patients. Findings and caveats that apply to the study as a whole: Significant enrichment of the disease-linked clones was reported in matched synovial fluid samples from ankylosing spondylitis patients. Some TCR beta motif variants had previously been reported in synovial fluid and blood of reactive arthritis patients, which suggested common disease-initiation mechanisms. In peripheral blood, the disease-linked clones were found at relatively low frequencies and had a CD8+ phenotype. A TCR beta motif made up of several highly homologous amino acid variants appeared to be characteristic of blood from ankylosing spondylitis patients.

This clonotype was picked up many times. The clone's antigen remains unknown. There are no base qualities to consult, and no much larger clone falls within one base. Inclusive of the bounding cysteine and phenylalanine, the CDR3 is 14 residues long. CDR3 DNA only is kept here, 42 bases in frame from base 1. Trimming takes 4 bases from V and 2 bases from J, and the germline ends sit 6 bases apart. The germline V gene yields SGHVS for CDR1 and FQNEAQ for CDR2. Sequencing was performed on an Illumina HiSeq 2500. Quantitative 5'-RACE with molecular barcodes was used to prepare TCR beta libraries. As for how the authors treated the data: A new computational method based on a probabilistic model of VDJ rearrangement was used to identify disease-linked TCR variants. TCRdb reprocessing: public reads trimmed at Q25 with fastp, clones called with MiXCR, in-frame beta chains kept. Rows matching on CDR3 protein sequence are summarized as one entry with the most common DNA and genes. V and J calls and clone size were set by TCRdb, not the authors. This sample comprises tens of thousands of distinct CDR3 sequences, 4.5% to 6% of them detected only once. The ten top clones hold over 9.5% of the sample.

Sequencing was carried out using blood, either unsorted or a sorted T cell fraction (not recorded which). The sequence derives from a male donor with ankylosing spondylitis or in good health (not recorded which). The chain joins TRBV7-8 to TRBJ2-6; confidence is insufficient to name the D gene. The DNA sequence is as follows: TGTGCCAGCAGCTCCATAACTGGGGCCAACGTCCTGACTTTC. This yields the protein CASSSITGANVLTF.